This T cell receptor (beta chain) is from a study of blood T cell repertoires in COVID-19. Whole-study context: In each case, the material was cDNA or gDNA derived from T cells, B-cell-depleted T cells, or PBMCs.

The CDR3 is 13 amino acids. Germline V gives CDR1 SNHLY, CDR2 FYNNEI. With V trimmed by 9 bases and J by 8 bases, 9 bases remained unmatched. The study drew participants aged about 18 to 95 years from 20 to 30 US areas. Generated by immunoSEQ multiplex PCR, the TCRdb table keeps only in-frame clones and is missing some. The profile shows 160,000 or so clones, roughly 88% of them singletons. Sequencing input: PBMCs or T cells enriched from blood (not recorded which). This receptor was obtained from a woman aged 45-59 years who had recovered from COVID-19. The chain links TRBV2 to TRBJ1-2; 10 positions agree with TRBD1. This chain's CDR3 is CARGQGRGDGYTF. CDR3 coding DNA: TGTGCCAGGGGACAGGGGAGAGGGGACGGCTACACCTTC.